Following are 31 T cell receptor beta chains from one sample sequenced in a study of Ad26.COV2.S vaccination and SARS-CoV-2 variants. The treatment is: some 20 received Ad26.COV2.S at low or high dose, single or two shots; roughly five received placebo; per-sample allocation not given. Collection of samples fell on day 63 after the first vaccine or placebo injection. The protocol was immunoSEQ multiplex PCR, while the TCRdb copy is restricted to in-frame clones and leaves out a portion. The table has over 400,000 clones, 85% to 90% seen once; the top ten hold over 2.5%. This material consisted of peripheral blood, taken in a trial of Ad26.COV2.S vaccine versus placebo. Source of these receptors: a person aged 18-65 years who received the Ad26.COV2.S COVID-19 vaccine or a placebo.

This rearrangement joins TRBV19 to TRBJ1-1; 7 bases line up with TRBD1. This CDR3 spans 14 amino acids. The germline CDR1 and CDR2 sequences are LNHDA and SQIVND (reference sequence). The V gene end was trimmed by 6 bases and the J gene end by 3 bases; junction bases not matched to a gene: 7. The CDR3 is CASRRQGWDTEAFF. CDR3 coding DNA: TGTGCCAGTAGGAGACAGGGATGGGACACTGAAGCTTTCTTT. The variable domain in full, with the rest retrieved from reference TRBV19 and TRBJ1-1, is DGGITQSPKYLFRKEGQNVTLSCEQNLNHDAMYWYRQDPGQGLRLIYYSQIVNDFQKGDIAEGYSVSREKKESFPLTVTSAQKNPTAFYLCASRRQGWDTEAFFGQGTRLTVV.

This clone was seen only once. The rearrangement links TRBV30 to TRBJ2-2; 9 bases are shared with TRBD1. Germline V CDR1 and CDR2: GTSNPN, SVGIG (reference sequence). With V trimmed by 7 bases and J by 5 bases, 8 bases remained unmatched. CDR3 length: 14 amino acids. CDR3 coding DNA: TGTGCCTCTAAGGACAGGGGAGGGACCGGGGAGCTGTTTTTT. Its translation is CASKDRGGTGELFF.

The CDR3 DNA follows: TGCGCCAGCAGCGGGGGGAGCGGGGCAGATACGCAGTATTTT. It encodes CASSGGSGADTQYF. The chain couples TRBV4-3 to TRBJ2-3; the match to TRBD2 covers 7 bases. CDR1 and CDR2 (germline): LGHNA, YSLEER. There are 14 residues in the CDR3. V lost 5 bases, J lost 4 bases, and 6 bases stayed unmatched.

There are a few counts of this clone. The J gene is TRBJ2-3, the V gene TRBV10-3; 8 nucleotides agree with TRBD2. This CDR3 has 15 residues. V gave up 10 bases and J gave up 2 bases; unmatched junction bases: 11. Germline CDR1 and CDR2: ENHRY and SYGVKD. CDR3 amino acids: CATRTSGSDTDTQYF. Here the CDR3 DNA reads TGTGCCACTCGTACTAGCGGCTCCGACACAGATACGCAGTATTTT.

This chain joins TRBV10-3 and TRBJ2-1; D is uncertain. The CDR3 totals 18 residues. V dropped 0 bases and J dropped 0 bases, with 15 bases sitting between them. From germline, CDR1 is ENHRY and CDR2 SYGVKD. The CDR3 loop reads CAISESTLLESSYNEQFF. CDR3 coding DNA: TGTGCCATCAGTGAGTCGACTCTTCTGGAAAGCTCCTACAATGAGCAGTTCTTC.

J is TRBJ1-5 and V is TRBV15; possible D gene TRBD1, 5 bases. This CDR3 spans 16 amino acids. Trimming pared 3 bases from V and 0 bases from J, leaving 12 bases between. Per the germline V gene, CDR1 is LNHNV and CDR2 is YYDKDF (reference sequence). In nucleotides, the CDR3 is TGTGCCACCAGCAGTCTGGGGGGTAGTAGCAATCAGCCCCAGCATTTT. This codes for CATSSLGGSSNQPQHF.

This chain's CDR3 is CASRRLGLTGTNEKLFF. DNA for the CDR3: TGCGCCAGCAGACGCTTGGGGCTCACGGGAACTAATGAAAAACTGTTTTTT. This chain links TRBV4-3 with TRBJ1-4; D might be TRBD1 (5 bases). Germline loops: CDR1 LGHNA, CDR2 YSLEER. The CDR3 totals 17 residues. Trimming removed 6 bases from V and 1 base from J, with 18 bases in between.

J is TRBJ1-2 and V is TRBV9; D gene unclear. Trimming left V 4 bases short and J 4 bases short, with 8 bases between. Germline CDR1 is SGDLS and CDR2 is YYNGEE. The CDR3 consists of 12 residues. The CDR3: CASSLLTYGYTF. DNA of the CDR3: TGTGCCAGCAGCCTCTTGACCTATGGCTACACCTTC.

The rearrangement links TRBV10-3 to TRBJ2-3; the match to TRBD2 covers 10 bases. This CDR3 has 15 residues. Germline V gene lookup returns CDR1 ENHRY and CDR2 SYGVKD. CDR3 in amino acids: CALGRASGSTDTQYF. CDR3 DNA sequence: TGTGCTCTCGGGCGGGCTAGCGGGAGTACAGATACGCAGTATTTT.

V and J are TRBV28 and TRBJ2-1; TRBD1 aligns across 8 bases. Trimming removed 5 bases from V and 6 bases from J; junction bases left unmatched: 9. Germline lookup yields CDR1 MDHEN and CDR2 SYDVKM. This CDR3 contains 15 residues. CDR3 region: CASSPWTGSGNEQFF. CDR3 in DNA: TGTGCCAGCAGTCCGTGGACAGGGTCTGGCAATGAGCAGTTCTTC.

The chain combines TRBV5-1 with TRBJ2-1, with TRBD1 matching over 7 bases. The germline CDR1 and CDR2 sequences are SGHRS and YFSETQ. V dropped 4 bases and J dropped 0; count of bases not matched to a gene: 7. The CDR3 loop spans 16 amino acids. CDR3 region: CASSAGQASSYNEQFF. CDR3 nucleotide sequence: TGCGCCAGCAGCGCAGGACAGGCCAGCTCCTACAATGAGCAGTTCTTC.

The chain uses TRBV13 and TRBJ2-2; 9 nucleotides agree with TRBD2. The CDR3 is 16 residues long. Germline V gene lookup returns CDR1 PRHDT and CDR2 FYEKMQ (reference sequence). V dropped 0 bases and J dropped 5; count of bases not matched to a gene: 4. This chain's CDR3 is CASSLGLAGRTGELFF. The CDR3 nucleotides read TGTGCCAGCAGCTTAGGACTAGCGGGTCGGACCGGGGAGCTGTTTTTT.

The chain recombines TRBV10-3 with TRBJ2-1; D gene uncertain. The V gene lost 1 base and the J gene lost 5 bases, with 3 bases spanning the gap. From germline, CDR1 is ENHRY and CDR2 SYGVKD. The CDR3 sequence is 12 residues long. The DNA for the CDR3 is TGTGCCATCAGTGAGTTTAACAATGAGCAGTTCTTC. It codes for CAISEFNNEQFF.

The chain couples TRBV9 to TRBJ2-2; 7 nucleotides match TRBD2. Germline CDR1 is SGDLS and CDR2 is YYNGEE. The trim removed 3 bases at V and 5 bases at J, leaving 13 bases unmatched. The CDR3 is 17 amino acids. CDR3 loop: CASSEGSWDYLTGELFF. In DNA form, the CDR3 reads TGTGCCAGCAGCGAGGGGAGCTGGGACTACCTGACCGGGGAGCTGTTTTTT.

This rearrangement joins TRBV12-3 or TRBV12-4 to TRBJ2-7, with 8 bases identical to TRBD1. The CDR3 has 13 amino acids. The junction had 4 bases not matched to a gene; V was cut back by 6 bases and J by 3 bases. CDR3 amino acids: CASSRGQGYEQYF. The DNA for the CDR3 is TGTGCCAGCAGCAGGGGGCAAGGCTACGAGCAGTACTTC.

The chain employs TRBV5-1 and TRBJ1-2; D is ambiguous. The CDR3 totals 15 residues. Germline assignment: CDR1 SGHRS and CDR2 YFSETQ. The V end was cut by 0 bases, the J end by 3 bases, with 12 bases between. The DNA of the CDR3 is TGCGCCAGCAGCTTGGGTGGGAAGGCGGACTATGGCTACACCTTC. This codes for CASSLGGKADYGYTF.

The chain joins TRBV5-4 to TRBJ2-7; 8 bases map to TRBD1. The germline gives CDR1 SGHNT, CDR2 YYREEE (reference sequence). This CDR3 spans 15 amino acids. Germline trimming cut 0 bases from V and 3 bases from J; bases unmatched to any gene: 5. CDR3 sequence (DNA): TGTGCCAGCAGCTTGGCCGGGACAGGAGTCTACGAGCAGTACTTC. This translates into CASSLAGTGVYEQYF.

The CDR3 region has the DNA TGTGCCAGCAGCTCCCGGGTTAGCGGGCGCTCCTACGAGCAGTACGTC. It yields the protein CASSSRVSGRSYEQYV. This chain links TRBV11-3 with TRBJ2-7; 7 nucleotides line up with TRBD2. There are 16 residues in the CDR3. Germline lookup yields CDR1 SGHNT and CDR2 YENEEA. V was clipped by 4 bases and J by 0 bases; unmatched bases: 9.

The chain has TRBV27 and TRBJ1-2; 10 bases agree with TRBD1. The CDR3 is 14 residues long. The V segment lost 5 bases and the J segment 5 bases; nucleotides outside the gene matches: 5. The germline V gene encodes CDR1 MNHEY and CDR2 SMNVEV (reference sequence). The CDR3 sequence: CASSPRTGGYGYTF. CDR3 DNA: TGTGCCAGCAGTCCCCGGACAGGGGGTTATGGCTACACCTTC.

This clone is a singleton in its sample. This chain links TRBV27 with TRBJ1-5; D is uncertain. V gave up 6 bases and J gave up 2 bases, with 17 bases separating them. Germline V CDR1 and CDR2: MNHEY, SMNVEV (reference sequence). The CDR3 extends over 16 amino acids. The DNA of the CDR3 is TGTGCCAGCAGGCGACTATCGGGTTTAGGCAATCAGCCCCAGCATTTT. Residues: CASRRLSGLGNQPQHF.

The CDR3 DNA sequence: TGTGCCAGCAGCTTAGAGGTGGGCACTGAAGCTTTCTTT. Protein: CASSLEVGTEAFF. The rearrangement uses TRBV7-9 and TRBJ1-1; D unclear. CDR3 length: 13 amino acids. V lost 1 base to trimming and J lost 4 bases, with 7 bases between them. From germline, CDR1 is SEHNR and CDR2 FQNEAQ (reference sequence).

This chain uses TRBV5-1 with TRBJ2-7; D not certain. From germline, CDR1 is SGHRS and CDR2 YFSETQ. This CDR3 has 14 amino acids. V lost 4 bases and J lost 5, with 16 bases in between. The CDR3 DNA sequence: TGCGCCAGCAGCCCATCTTCCCGGTGGCACGAGCAGTACTTC. Protein: CASSPSSRWHEQYF.

This clone showed up just a few times. Other nucleotide sequences in the sample specify the same CDR3. The rearrangement uses TRBV2 and TRBJ2-3; D is perhaps TRBD2 (5 bases). CDR1 and CDR2 (germline): SNHLY, FYNNEI. The CDR3 loop spans 12 amino acids. Trimming took 3 bases from V and 5 from J, leaving 6 bases between them. The CDR3 protein is CASSDRGDTQYF. The CDR3 bases are TGTGCCAGCAGTGACCGGGGAGATACGCAGTATTTT.

V and J are TRBV10-3 and TRBJ1-4; weak D call: TRBD1 (5 bases). V gave up 2 bases and J gave up 8 bases, with 9 bases separating them. The CDR3 is 13 residues long. CDR1 and CDR2 from the germline V gene are ENHRY and SYGVKD. CDR3 sequence (DNA): TGTGCCATCAGTGAGCGTGGGGGGGAAAAACTGTTTTTT. Its protein product is CAISERGGEKLFF.

J is TRBJ2-5 and V is TRBV9, with D perhaps matching TRBD2 (7 bases). The CDR3 runs 14 residues. V lost 4 bases and J 5 bases, leaving 15 bases between the germline ends. CDR1 is SGDLS, CDR2 YYNGEE, per germline. The CDR3 loop reads CASSMRGGTETQYF. CDR3 nucleotides: TGTGCCAGCAGCATGAGGGGGGGCACTGAGACCCAGTACTTC.

This clone has only one observation. The chain couples TRBV4-2 to TRBJ2-1; 10 bases are a match to TRBD2. V lost 7 bases and J lost 7; bases outside the gene matches: 13. The CDR3 runs 16 residues. Germline CDR1 and CDR2: LGHNA and YNFKEQ. The CDR3 DNA is TGTGCCAGCACCCCGTTCCTAGCGGGGGAGGGTAATGAGCAGTTCTTC. Amino acid sequence: CASTPFLAGEGNEQFF.

The chain combines TRBV7-3 with TRBJ1-1; no clear D gene. V lost 2 bases to trimming and J lost 0 bases, with 19 bases between them. The germline V gene has CDR1 SGHTA and CDR2 FQGTGA. The CDR3 loop spans 18 amino acids. The chain's CDR3 is CASSLVLSPELVNTEAFF. The CDR3 coding sequence is TGTGCCAGCAGCTTAGTACTGTCCCCGGAGCTCGTGAACACTGAAGCTTTCTTT.

The chain links TRBV14 to TRBJ2-3; D is unclear. Trimming took off 0 bases at V and 4 bases at J, with 11 bases between the two ends. The CDR3 totals 15 residues. In germline, CDR1 is SGHDN, CDR2 FVKESK. The CDR3, as DNA: TGTGCCAGCAGCCAAGATTGGGCGCGTTCAGATACGCAGTATTTT. Its translation is CASSQDWARSDTQYF.

V usage is TRBV3-1 (or the pseudogene TRBV3-2) and J usage is TRBJ1-2; TRBD1 agrees at 8 bases. Germline loops: CDR1 LGHDT, CDR2 YNNKEL (reference sequence). The V and J ends lost 5 bases and 2 bases, in that order; junction bases with no gene match: 13. The CDR3 consists of 17 residues. For the CDR3, the DNA is TGTGCCAGCAGCTTACGACAGGGGCAACTAAAGAACTATGGCTACACCTTC. It specifies CASSLRQGQLKNYGYTF.

The chain links TRBV19 to TRBJ1-6; maybe TRBD1 (6 bases). CDR1 and CDR2 (germline): LNHDA, SQIVND (reference sequence). The CDR3 spans 13 residues. CDR3 nucleotide sequence: TGTGCTTTACAGGGTACCTTTAATTCACCCCTCCACTTT. It translates to CALQGTFNSPLHF.

The V call is TRBV18, the J call TRBJ2-3; TRBD2 aligns across 12 bases. The CDR3 covers 15 residues. The V and J ends lost 8 bases and 3 bases, in that order; junction bases with no gene match: 6. CDR1 KGHSH and CDR2 LQKENI come from the germline V gene. CDR3 amino acids: CASGSSGRGTDTQYF. The CDR3 DNA reads TGTGCCAGCGGATCTAGCGGGAGGGGTACAGATACGCAGTATTTT.